The entry below describes one T cell receptor beta chain. Antigen: not known. The sample belongs to a study of cytomegalovirus exposure and HLA in healthy donors. Overall study context: Membership in the Caucasian-associated ancestry cluster was found for around 85% of a few hundred genotyped donors. Study-wide findings and caveats: Apparent HLA restriction characterized most CMV-associated TCR beta chains in a later analysis.

This CDR3 has 14 residues. Vbeta (60) and Jbeta (13) primers were used in the PCR. TCRdb's table, derived via immunoSEQ multiplex PCR, lists solely in-frame clones and lacks some. Here the sample spans 110,000 or so clones, about 78% being singletons. The receptor was derived from a woman aged 25 to 45 in good health and CMV-seropositive. Sequencing was done on a sample of PBMCs. This chain joins TRBV21-1 and TRBJ1-4; TRBD1 reflects the table's D call only, with no check against the DNA. TRBV21-1 is listed as a pseudogene. As DNA, the CDR3 is TGTGCCAGCCCAATAGGGGGAAGGAGCAAGAAACTGTTTTTT. Protein product: CASPIGGRSKKLFF.